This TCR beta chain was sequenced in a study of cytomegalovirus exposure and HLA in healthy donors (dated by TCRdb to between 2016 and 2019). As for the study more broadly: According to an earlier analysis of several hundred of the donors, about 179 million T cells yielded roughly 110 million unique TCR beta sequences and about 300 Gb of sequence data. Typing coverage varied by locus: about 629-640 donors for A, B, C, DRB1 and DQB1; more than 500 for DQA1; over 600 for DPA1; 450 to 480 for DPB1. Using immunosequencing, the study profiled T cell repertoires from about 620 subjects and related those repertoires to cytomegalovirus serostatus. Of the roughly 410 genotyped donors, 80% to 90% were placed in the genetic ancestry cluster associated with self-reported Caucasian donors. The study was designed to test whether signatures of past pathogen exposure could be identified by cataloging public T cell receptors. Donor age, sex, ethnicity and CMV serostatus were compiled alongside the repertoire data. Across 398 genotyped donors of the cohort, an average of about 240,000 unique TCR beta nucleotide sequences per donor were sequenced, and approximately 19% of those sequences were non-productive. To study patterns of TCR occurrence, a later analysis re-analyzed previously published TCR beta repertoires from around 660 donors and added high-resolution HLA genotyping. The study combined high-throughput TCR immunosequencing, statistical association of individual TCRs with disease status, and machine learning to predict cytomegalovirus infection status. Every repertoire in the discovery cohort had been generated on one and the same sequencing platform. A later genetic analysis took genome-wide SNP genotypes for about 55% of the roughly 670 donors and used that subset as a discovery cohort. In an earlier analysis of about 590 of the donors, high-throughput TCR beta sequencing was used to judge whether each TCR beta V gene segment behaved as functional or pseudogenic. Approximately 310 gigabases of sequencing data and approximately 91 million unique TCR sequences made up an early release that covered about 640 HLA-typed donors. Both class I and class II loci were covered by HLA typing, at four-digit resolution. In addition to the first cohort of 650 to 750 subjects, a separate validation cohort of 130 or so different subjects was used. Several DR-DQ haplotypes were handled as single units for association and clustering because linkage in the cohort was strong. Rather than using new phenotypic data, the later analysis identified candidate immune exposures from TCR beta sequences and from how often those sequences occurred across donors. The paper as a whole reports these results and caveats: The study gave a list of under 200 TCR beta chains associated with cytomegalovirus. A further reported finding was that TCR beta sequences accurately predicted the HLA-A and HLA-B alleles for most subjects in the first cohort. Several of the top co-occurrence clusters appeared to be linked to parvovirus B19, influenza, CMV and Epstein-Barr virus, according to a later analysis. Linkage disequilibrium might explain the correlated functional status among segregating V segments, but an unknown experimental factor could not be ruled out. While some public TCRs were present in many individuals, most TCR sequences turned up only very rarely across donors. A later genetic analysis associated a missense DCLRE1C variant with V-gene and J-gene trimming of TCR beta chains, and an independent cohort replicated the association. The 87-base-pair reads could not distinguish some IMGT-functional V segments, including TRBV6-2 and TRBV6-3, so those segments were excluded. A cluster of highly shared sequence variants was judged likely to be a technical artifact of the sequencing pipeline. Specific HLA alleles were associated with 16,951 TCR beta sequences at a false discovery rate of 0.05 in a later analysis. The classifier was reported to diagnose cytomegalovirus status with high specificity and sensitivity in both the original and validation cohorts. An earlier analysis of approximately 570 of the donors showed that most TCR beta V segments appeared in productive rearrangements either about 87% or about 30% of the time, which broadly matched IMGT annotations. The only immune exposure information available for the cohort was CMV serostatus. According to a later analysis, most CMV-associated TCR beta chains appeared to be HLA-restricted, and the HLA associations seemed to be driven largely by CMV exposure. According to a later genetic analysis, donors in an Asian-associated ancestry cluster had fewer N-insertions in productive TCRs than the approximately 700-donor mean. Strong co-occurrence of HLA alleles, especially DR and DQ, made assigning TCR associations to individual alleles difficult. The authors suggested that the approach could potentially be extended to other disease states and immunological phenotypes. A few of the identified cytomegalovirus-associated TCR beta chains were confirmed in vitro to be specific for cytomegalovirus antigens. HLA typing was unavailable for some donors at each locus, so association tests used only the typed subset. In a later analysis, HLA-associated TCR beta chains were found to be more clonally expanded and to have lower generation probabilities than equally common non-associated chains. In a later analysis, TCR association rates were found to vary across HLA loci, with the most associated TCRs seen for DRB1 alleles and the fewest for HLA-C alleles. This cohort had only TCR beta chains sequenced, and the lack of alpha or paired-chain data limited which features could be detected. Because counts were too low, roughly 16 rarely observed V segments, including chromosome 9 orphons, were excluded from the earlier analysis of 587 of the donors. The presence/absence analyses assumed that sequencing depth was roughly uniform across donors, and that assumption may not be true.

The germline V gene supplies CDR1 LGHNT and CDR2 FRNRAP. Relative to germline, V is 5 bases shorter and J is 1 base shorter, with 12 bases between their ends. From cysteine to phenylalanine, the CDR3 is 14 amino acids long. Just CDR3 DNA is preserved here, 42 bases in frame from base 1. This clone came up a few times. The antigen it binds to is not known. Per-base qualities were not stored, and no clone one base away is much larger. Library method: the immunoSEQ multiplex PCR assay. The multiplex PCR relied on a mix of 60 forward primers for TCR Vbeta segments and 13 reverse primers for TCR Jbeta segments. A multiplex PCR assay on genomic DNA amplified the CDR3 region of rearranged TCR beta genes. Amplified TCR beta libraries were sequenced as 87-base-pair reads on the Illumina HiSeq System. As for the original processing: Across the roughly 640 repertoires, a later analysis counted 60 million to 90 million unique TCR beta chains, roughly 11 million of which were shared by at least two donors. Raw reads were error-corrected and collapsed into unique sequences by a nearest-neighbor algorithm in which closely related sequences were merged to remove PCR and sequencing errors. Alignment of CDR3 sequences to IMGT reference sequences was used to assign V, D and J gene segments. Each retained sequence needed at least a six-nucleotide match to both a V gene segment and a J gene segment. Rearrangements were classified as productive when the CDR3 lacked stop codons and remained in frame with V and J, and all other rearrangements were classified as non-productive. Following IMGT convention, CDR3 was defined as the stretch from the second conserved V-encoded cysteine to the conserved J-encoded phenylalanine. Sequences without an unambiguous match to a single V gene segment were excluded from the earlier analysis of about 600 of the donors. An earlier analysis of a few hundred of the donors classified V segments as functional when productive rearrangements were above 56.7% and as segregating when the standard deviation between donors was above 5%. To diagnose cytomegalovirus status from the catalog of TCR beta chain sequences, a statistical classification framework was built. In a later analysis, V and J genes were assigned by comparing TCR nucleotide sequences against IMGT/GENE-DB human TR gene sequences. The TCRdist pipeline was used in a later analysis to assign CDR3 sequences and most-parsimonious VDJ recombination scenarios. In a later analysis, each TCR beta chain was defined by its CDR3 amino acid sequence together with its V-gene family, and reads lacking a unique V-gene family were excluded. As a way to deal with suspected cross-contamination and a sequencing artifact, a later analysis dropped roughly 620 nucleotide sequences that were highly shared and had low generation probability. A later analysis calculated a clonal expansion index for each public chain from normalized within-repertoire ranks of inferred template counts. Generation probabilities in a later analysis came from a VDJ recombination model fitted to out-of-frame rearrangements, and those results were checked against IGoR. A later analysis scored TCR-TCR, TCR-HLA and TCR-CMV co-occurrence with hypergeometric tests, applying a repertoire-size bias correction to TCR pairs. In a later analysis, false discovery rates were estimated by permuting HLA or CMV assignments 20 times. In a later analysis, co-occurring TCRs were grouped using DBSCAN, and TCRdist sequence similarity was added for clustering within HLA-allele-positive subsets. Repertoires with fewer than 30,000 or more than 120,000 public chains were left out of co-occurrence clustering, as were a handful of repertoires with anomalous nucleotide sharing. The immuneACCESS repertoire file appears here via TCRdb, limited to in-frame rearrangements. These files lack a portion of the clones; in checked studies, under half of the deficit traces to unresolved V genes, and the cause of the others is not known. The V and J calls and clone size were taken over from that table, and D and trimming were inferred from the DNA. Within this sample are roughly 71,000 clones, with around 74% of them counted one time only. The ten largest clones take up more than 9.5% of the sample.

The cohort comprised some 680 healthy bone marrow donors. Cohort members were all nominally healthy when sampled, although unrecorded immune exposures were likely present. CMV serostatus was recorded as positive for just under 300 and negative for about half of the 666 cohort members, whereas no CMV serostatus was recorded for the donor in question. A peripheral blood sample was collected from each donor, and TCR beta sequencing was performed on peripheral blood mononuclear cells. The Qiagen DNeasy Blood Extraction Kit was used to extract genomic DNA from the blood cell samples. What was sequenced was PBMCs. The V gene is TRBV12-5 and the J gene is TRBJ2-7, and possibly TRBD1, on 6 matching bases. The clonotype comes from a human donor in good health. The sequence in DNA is TGTGCTAGTGGTCTCCATAGGGGGTCCTACGAGCAGTACTTC. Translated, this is CASGLHRGSYEQYF.